The source of this TCR beta chain is a study of T cells in Graves' hyperthyroidism and ophthalmopathy. Study-wide findings and caveats: Most thyroid clonotypes that were expanded above 0.001 also turned up in blood. From stable hyperthyroidism, ophthalmopathy was separated by a 13 V-J model.

In making diagnoses, clinical symptoms, serum thyroxine and TRAb, thyroid ultrasound and orbital computed tomography were all used. Source material for PBMCs was around 10 ml fresh peripheral blood. Many counts were recorded for this clonotype. Its matching antigen is unknown. This CDR3 is built from 14 residues. Deletions cut 5 bases from V and 4 bases from J, with 15 bases between. The V gene's germline CDR1 is DFQATT and CDR2 SNEGSKA (reference sequence). RNA transcripts yielded amplified TCR beta CDR3 regions. First-round RT-PCR with HTBI primers amplified the TCR CDR3 region. One entry per CDR3 protein results from TCRdb running MiXCR on the multiplex PCR reads. The sample yields fewer than 400,000 distinct CDR3 sequences, around 15% seen once.

The sequenced sample consisted of blood. The rearrangement joins TRBV20-1 to TRBJ2-1; D call uncertain. This receptor was taken from a man aged 45-65 years with Graves' ophthalmopathy. The CDR3 nucleotides read TGCAGTGCTGGGGTTCTATCGGGTTACAATGAGCAGTTCTTC. Translating gives CSAGVLSGYNEQFF.